By share, the clone carrying this TCR beta chain counts as medium-sized. Its target is not known. With 32 V and 13 J primers, multiplex PCR amplified the TCR beta CDR3. TCRdb re-called the multiplex PCR reads through MiXCR, storing one row per CDR3 protein. Among more than 4,500 distinct CDR3 sequences listed, 22% were seen once. For each sample, template was approximately 0.6 ug of bulk tumor genomic DNA. Several biopsies per primary tumor were taken during surgery, spaced as far apart as possible. Patients underwent curative surgery for untreated, newly diagnosed non-small cell lung cancer. These data originate in a study of immune heterogeneity within non-small cell lung tumors. General study points: The study found that local T-cell clonality correlated moderately but significantly with local tumor mutational burden (R about 0.34). Each patient's tumor sites shared recurring identical dominant CDR3 beta clonotypes, and individual sites also carried their own high-frequency clones.

V was pared by 5 bases and J by 0 bases, with 3 bases of the junction left unmatched. Germline loops: CDR1 SNHLY, CDR2 FYNNEI. The CDR3 sequence is 17 residues long. Sequencing input: lung tumor tissue. The chain employs TRBV2 and TRBJ2-2, with TRBD2 matching 13 bases. The TCR sequence derives from a man in his fifties or sixties with non-small cell lung cancer. This chain's CDR3 is CASSWTSGSTNTGELFF. As DNA, the CDR3 is TGTGCCAGCAGTTGGACTAGCGGGAGTACGAACACCGGGGAGCTGTTTTTT.